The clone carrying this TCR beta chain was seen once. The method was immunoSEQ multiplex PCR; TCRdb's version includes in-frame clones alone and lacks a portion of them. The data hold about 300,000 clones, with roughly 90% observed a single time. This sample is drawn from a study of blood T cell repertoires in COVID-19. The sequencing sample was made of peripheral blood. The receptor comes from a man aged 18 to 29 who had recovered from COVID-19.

The CDR3 bases are TGCGCCAGCAGCTTCACAGGGGTCGATGGCTACACCTTC. Translating gives CASSFTGVDGYTF. The chain links TRBV5-1 to TRBJ1-2, with TRBD1 matching over 7 bases. The CDR3 is 13 amino acids. With 2 bases clipped from V and 6 bases from J, the junction kept 4 bases outside the gene matches. CDR1 is SGHRS, CDR2 YFSETQ, per germline.